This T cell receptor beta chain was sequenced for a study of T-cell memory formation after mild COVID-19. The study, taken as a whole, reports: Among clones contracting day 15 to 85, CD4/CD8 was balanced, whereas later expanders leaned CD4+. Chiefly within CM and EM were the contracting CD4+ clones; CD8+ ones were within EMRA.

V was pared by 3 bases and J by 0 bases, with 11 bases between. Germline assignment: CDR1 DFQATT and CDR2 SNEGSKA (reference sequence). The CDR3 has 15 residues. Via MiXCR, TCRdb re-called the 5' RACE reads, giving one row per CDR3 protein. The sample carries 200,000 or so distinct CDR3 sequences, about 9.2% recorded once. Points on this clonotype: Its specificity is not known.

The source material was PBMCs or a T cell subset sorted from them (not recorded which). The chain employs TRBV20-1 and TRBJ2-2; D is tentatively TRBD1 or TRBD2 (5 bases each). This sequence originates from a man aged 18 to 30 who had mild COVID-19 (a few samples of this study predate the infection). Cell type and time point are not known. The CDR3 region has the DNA TGCAGTGCTAGCTGGGGGTACGCGAACACCGGGGAGCTGTTTTTT. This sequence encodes CSASWGYANTGELFF.